This T cell receptor (beta chain) was sequenced for a study of OX40 agonist ivuxolimab in advanced cancers. Between the trimmed V and J ends, which lost 7 bases and 4 bases, there was a span of 14 bases. The germline V gene encodes CDR1 LNHDA and CDR2 SQIVND (reference sequence). There are 14 residues in the CDR3. The assay was immunoSEQ multiplex PCR, and TCRdb's table has in-frame clones only and misses some. The table includes approximately 39,000 clones, more than 65% detected once. This TCR was recovered from an adult with an advanced solid tumor such as melanoma, head and neck, liver or kidney cancer. This chain uses TRBV19 with TRBJ1-5; D unclear. The specimen was CD4+ or CD8+ T cells sorted from blood, collected in a trial of the OX40 agonist ivuxolimab. The CDR3 region has the DNA TGTGCCAGTACTTACCGGGGTGAGAATCAGCCCCAGCATTTT. It codes for CASTYRGENQPQHF.